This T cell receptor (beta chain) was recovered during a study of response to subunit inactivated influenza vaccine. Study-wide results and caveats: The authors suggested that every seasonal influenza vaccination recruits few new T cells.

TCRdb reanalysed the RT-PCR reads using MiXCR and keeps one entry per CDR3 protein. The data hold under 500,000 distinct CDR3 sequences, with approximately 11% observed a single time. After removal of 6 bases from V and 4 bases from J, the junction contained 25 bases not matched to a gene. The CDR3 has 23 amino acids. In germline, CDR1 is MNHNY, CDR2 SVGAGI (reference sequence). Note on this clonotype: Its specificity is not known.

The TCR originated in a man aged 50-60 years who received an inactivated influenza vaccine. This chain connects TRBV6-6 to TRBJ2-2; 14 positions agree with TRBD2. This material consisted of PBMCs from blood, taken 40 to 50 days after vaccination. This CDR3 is CASSPLEKILTSGGAVGTGELFF. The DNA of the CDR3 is TGTGCCAGCAGCCCCCTCGAGAAGATCTTGACTAGCGGGGGGGCAGTGGGCACCGGGGAGCTGTTTTTT.